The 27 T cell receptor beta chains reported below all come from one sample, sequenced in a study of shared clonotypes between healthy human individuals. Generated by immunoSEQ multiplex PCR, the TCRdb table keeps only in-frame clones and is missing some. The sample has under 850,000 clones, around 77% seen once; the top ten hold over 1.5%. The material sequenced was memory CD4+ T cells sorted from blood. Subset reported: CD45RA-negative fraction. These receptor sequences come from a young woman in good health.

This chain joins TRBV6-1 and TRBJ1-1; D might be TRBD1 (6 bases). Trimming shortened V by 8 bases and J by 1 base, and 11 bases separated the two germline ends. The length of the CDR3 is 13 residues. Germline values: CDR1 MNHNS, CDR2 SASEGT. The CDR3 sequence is CASQQGQNTEAFF. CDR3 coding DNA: TGTGCCAGCCAACAGGGACAGAACACTGAAGCTTTCTTT.

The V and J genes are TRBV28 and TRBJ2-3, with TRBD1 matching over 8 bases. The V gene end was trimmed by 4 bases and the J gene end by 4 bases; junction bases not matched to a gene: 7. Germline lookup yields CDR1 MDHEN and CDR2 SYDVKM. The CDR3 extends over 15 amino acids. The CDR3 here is CASSSYLQGADTQYF. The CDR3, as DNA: TGTGCCAGCAGTTCCTACCTACAGGGGGCAGATACGCAGTATTTT.

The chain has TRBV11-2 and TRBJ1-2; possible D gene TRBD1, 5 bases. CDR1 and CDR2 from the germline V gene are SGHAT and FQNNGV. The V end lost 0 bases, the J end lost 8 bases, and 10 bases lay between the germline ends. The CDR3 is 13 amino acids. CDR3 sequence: CASSLDYRFGYTF. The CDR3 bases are TGTGCCAGCAGCTTAGATTACAGGTTCGGCTACACCTTC.

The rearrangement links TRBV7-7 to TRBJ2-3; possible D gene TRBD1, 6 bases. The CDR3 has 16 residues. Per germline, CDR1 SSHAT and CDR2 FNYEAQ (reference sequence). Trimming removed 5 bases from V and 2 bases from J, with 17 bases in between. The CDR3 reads CASSQRVGGTTDTQYF. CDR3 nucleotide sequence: TGTGCCAGCAGCCAGAGGGTAGGGGGAACCACAGATACGCAGTATTTT.

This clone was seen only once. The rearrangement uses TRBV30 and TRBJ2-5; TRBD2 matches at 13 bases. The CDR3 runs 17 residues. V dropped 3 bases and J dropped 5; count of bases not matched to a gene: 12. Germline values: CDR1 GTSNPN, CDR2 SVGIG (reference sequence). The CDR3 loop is CAWSQTLTSGGWETQYF. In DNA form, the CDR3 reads TGTGCCTGGAGCCAAACCCTGACTAGCGGGGGGTGGGAGACCCAGTACTTC.

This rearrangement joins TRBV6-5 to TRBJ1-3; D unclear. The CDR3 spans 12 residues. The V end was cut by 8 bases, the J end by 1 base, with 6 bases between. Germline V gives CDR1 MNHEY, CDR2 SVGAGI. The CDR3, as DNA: TGTGCCAGCTTCCGATCTGGAAACACCATATATTTT. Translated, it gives CASFRSGNTIYF.

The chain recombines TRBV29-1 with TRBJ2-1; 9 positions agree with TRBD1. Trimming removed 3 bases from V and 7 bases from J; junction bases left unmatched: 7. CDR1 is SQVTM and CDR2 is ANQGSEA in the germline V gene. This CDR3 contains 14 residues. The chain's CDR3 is CSVDSGQGFNEQFF. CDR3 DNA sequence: TGCAGCGTTGACTCTGGACAGGGGTTTAATGAGCAGTTCTTC.

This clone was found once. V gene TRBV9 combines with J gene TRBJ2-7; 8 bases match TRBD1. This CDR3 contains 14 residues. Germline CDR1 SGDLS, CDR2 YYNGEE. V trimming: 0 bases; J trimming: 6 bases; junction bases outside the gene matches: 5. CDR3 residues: CASSVEQGAREQYF. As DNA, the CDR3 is TGTGCCAGCAGCGTAGAGCAGGGGGCGCGCGAGCAGTACTTC.

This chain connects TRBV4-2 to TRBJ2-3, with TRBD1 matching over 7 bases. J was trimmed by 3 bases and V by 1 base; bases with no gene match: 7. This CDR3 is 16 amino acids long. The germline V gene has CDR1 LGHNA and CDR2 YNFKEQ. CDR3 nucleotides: TGTGCCAGCAGCCAAGCCCAGAGACAGGGAACAGATACGCAGTATTTT. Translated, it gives CASSQAQRQGTDTQYF.

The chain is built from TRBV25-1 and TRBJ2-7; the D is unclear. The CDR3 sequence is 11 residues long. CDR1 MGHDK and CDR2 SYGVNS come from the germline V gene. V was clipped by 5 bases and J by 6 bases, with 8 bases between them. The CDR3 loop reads CASSRVGEQYF. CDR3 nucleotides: TGTGCCAGCAGTCGTGTTGGCGAGCAGTACTTC.

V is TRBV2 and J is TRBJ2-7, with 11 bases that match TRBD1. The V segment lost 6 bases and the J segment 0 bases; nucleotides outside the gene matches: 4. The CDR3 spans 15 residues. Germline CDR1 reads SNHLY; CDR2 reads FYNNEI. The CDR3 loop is CASSVGQGASYEQYF. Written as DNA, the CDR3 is TGTGCCAGCAGCGTTGGACAGGGGGCCTCCTACGAGCAGTACTTC.

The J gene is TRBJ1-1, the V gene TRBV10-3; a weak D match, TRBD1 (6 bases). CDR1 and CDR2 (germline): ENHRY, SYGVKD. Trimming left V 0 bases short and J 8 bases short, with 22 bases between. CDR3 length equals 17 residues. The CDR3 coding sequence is TGTGCCATCAGTGAGTCCTGGGGGGGGCTCAGAAGACCGGAAGCTTTCTTT. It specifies CAISESWGGLRRPEAFF.

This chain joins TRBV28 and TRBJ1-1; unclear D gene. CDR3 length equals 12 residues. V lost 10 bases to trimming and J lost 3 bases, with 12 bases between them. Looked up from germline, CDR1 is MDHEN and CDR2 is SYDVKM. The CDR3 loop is CATQRRDTEAFF. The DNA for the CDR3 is TGTGCCACCCAGAGGAGGGACACTGAAGCTTTCTTT.

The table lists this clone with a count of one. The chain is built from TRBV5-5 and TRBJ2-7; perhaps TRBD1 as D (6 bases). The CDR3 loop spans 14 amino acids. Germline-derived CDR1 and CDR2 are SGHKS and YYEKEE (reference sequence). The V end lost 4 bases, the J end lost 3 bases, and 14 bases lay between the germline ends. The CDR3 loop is CASSRTGHNYEQYF. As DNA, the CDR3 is TGTGCCAGCAGCAGAACGGGACATAACTACGAGCAGTACTTC.

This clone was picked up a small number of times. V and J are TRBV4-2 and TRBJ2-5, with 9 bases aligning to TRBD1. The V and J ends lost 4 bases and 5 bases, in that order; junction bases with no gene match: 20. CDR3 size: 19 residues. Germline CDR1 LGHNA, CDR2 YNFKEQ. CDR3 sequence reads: CASSRGSEAPGQGRETQYF. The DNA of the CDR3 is TGTGCCAGCAGCCGAGGCTCTGAGGCCCCGGGACAGGGTCGGGAGACCCAGTACTTC.

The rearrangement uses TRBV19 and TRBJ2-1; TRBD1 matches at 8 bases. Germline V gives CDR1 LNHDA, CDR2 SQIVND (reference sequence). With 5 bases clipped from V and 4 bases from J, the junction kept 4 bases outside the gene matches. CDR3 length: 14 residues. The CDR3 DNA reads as TGTGCCAGTAGTGCAGACAGGGGATACAATGAGCAGTTCTTC. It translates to CASSADRGYNEQFF. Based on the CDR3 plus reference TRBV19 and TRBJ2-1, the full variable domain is DGGITQSPKYLFRKEGQNVTLSCEQNLNHDAMYWYRQDPGQGLRLIYYSQIVNDFQKGDIAEGYSVSREKKESFPLTVTSAQKNPTAFYLCASSADRGYNEQFFGPGTRLTVL.

The DNA of the CDR3 is TGCGCCAGCAGCTTGGACCTCTCTGGAAACACCATATATTTT. It yields the protein CASSLDLSGNTIYF. This chain uses TRBV5-1 with TRBJ1-3, with D uncertain. The CDR3 totals 14 residues. Trimming cost V 0 bases and J 0 bases, with 4 bases left between them. Germline V gene lookup returns CDR1 SGHRS and CDR2 YFSETQ.

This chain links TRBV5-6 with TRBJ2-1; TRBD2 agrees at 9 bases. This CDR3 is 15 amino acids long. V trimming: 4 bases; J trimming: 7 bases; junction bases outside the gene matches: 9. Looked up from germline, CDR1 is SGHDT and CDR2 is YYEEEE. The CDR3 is CASSGSGRRVNEQFF. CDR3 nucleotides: TGTGCCAGCAGCGGTAGCGGGAGACGGGTGAATGAGCAGTTCTTC.

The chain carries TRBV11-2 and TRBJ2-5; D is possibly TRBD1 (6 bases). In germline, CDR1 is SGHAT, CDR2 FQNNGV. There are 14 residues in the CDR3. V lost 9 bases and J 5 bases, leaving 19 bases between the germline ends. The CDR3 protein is CASSATGSGETQYF. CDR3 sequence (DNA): TGTGCCAGTTCAGCCACAGGGTCGGGGGAGACCCAGTACTTC. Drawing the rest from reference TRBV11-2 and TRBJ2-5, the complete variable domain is EAGVAQSPRYKIIEKRQSVAFWCNPISGHATLYWYQQILGQGPKLLIQFQNNGVVDDSQLPKDRFSAERLKGVDSTLKIQPAKLEDSAVYLCASSATGSGETQYFGPGTRLLVL.

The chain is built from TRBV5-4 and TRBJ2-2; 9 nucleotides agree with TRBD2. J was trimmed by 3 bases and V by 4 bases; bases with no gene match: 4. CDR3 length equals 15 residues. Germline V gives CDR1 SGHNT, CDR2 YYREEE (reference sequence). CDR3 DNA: TGTGCCAGCAGCCAGAGACTAGCGGACACCGGGGAGCTGTTTTTT. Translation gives CASSQRLADTGELFF. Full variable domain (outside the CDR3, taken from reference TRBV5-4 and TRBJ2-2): ETGVTQSPTHLIKTRGQQVTLRCSSQSGHNTVSWYQQALGQGPQFIFQYYREEENGRGNFPPRFSGLQFPNYSSELNVNALELDDSALYLCASSQRLADTGELFFGEGSRLTVL.

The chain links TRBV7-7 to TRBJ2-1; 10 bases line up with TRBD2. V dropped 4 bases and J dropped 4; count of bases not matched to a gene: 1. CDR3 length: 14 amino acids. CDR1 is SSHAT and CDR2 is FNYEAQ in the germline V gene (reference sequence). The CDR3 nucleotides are TGTGCCAGCAGCTGGGGACTAGCGTACAATGAGCAGTTCTTC. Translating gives CASSWGLAYNEQFF.

This chain's CDR3 is CASSLARTSGRDTQYF. CDR3 coding DNA: TGCGCCAGCAGCTTGGCCCGGACTAGCGGGAGGGATACGCAGTATTTT. The chain employs TRBV5-1 and TRBJ2-3; 14 nucleotides line up with TRBD2. Germline V CDR1 and CDR2: SGHRS, YFSETQ. Trimming cost V 0 bases and J 6 bases; bases outside gene matches: 3. This CDR3 is 16 amino acids long.

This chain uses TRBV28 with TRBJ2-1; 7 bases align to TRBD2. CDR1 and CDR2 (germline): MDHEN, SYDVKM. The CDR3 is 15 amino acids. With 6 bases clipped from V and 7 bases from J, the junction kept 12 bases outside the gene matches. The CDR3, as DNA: TGTGCCAGCAGCCCCCCTGAGGGAGGGAAAAATGAGCAGTTCTTC. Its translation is CASSPPEGGKNEQFF.

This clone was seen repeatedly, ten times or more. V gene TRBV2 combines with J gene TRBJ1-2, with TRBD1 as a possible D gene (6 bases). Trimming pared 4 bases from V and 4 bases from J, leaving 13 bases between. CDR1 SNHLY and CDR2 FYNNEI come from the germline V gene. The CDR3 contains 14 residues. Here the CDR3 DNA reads TGTGCCAGCAGTGCCGGGACACAAACCTATGGCTACACCTTC. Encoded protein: CASSAGTQTYGYTF.

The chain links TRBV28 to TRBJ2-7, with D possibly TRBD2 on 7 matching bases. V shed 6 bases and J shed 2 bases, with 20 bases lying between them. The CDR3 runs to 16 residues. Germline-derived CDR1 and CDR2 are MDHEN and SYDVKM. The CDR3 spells CASRTQGGGLAYEQYF. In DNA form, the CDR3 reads TGTGCCAGCAGGACTCAGGGAGGGGGGCTCGCCTACGAGCAGTACTTC.

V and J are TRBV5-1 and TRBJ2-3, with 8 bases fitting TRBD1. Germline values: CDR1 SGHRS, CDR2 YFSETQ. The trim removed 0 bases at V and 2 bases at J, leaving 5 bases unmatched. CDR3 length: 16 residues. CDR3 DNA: TGCGCCAGCAGCTTGGGTACAGGGGGGAACACAGATACGCAGTATTTT. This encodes CASSLGTGGNTDTQYF.

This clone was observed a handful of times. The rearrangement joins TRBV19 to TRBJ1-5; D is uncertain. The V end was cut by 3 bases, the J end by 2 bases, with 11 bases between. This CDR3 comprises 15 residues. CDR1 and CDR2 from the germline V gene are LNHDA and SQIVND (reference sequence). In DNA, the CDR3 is TGTGCCAGTAGTATCCAGGAGCGGGGCAATCAGCCCCAGCATTTT. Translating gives CASSIQERGNQPQHF.